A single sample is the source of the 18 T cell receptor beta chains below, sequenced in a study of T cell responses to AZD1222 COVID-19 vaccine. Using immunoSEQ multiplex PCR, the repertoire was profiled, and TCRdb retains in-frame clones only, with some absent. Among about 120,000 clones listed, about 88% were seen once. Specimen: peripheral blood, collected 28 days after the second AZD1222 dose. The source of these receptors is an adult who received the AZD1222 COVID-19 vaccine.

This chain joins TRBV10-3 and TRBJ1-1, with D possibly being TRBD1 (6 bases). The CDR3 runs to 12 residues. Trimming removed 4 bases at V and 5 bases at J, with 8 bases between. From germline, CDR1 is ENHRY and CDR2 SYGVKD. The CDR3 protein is CAISGGQTEAFF. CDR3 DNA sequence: TGTGCCATCAGTGGGGGACAAACTGAAGCTTTCTTT.

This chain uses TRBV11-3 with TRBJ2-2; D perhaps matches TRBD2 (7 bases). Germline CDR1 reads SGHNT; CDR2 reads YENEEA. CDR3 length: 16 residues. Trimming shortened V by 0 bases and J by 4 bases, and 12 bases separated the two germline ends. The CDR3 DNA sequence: TGTGCCAGCAGCTTAGAAGGGGGGGCGACCACCGGGGAGCTGTTTTTT. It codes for CASSLEGGATTGELFF.

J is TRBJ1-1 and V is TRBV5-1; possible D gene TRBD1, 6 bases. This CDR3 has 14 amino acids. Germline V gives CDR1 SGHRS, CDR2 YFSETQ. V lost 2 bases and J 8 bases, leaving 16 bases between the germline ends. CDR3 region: CASSFNSGQQEAFF. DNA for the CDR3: TGCGCCAGCAGCTTCAACTCCGGACAGCAAGAAGCTTTCTTT.

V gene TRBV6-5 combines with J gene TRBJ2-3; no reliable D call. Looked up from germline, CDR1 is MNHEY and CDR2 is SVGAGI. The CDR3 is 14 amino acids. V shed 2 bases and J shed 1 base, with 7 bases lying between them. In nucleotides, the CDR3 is TGTGCCAGCAGTTACGTGGCGGGCACAGATACGCAGTATTTT. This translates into CASSYVAGTDTQYF.

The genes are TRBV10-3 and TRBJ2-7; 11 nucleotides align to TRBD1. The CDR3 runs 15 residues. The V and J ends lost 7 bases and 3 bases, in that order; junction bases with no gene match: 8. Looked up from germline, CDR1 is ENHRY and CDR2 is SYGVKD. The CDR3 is CAITKGGQGVYEQYF. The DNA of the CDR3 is TGTGCCATCACCAAAGGGGGACAGGGGGTCTACGAGCAGTACTTC.

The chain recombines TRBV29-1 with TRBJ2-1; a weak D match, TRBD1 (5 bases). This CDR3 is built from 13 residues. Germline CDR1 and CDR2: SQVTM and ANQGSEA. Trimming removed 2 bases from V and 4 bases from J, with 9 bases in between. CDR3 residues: CSVESAGYNEQFF. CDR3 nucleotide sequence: TGCAGCGTTGAATCTGCAGGGTACAATGAGCAGTTCTTC.

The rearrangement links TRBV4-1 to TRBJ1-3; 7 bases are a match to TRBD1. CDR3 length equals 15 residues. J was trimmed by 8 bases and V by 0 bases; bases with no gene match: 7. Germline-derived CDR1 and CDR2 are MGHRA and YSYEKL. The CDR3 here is CASSQDRTGLDTIYF. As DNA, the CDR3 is TGCGCCAGCAGCCAAGATCGGACAGGTCTCGACACCATATATTTT.

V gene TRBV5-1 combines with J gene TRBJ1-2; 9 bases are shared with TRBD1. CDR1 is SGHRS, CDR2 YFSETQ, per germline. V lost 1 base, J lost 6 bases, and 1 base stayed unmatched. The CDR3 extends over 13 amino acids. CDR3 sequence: CASSLRQGDGYTF. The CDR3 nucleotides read TGCGCCAGCAGCTTGAGACAGGGGGATGGCTACACCTTC.

The CDR3 nucleotides read TGTGCCAGCAGCCCGATCGGGGCTGGTGATGAGCAGTTCTTC. This translates into CASSPIGAGDEQFF. The J gene is TRBJ2-1, the V gene TRBV4-2; D tentatively fits TRBD1 or TRBD2 (5 bases each). CDR3 length: 14 residues. V was clipped by 4 bases and J by 8 bases, with 15 bases between them. The germline V gene encodes CDR1 LGHNA and CDR2 YNFKEQ.

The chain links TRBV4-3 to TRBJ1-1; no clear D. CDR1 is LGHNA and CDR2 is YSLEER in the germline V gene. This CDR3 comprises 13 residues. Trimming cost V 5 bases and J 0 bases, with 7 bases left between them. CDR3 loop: CASSTGMNTEAFF. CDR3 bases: TGCGCCAGCAGCACCGGGATGAACACTGAAGCTTTCTTT.

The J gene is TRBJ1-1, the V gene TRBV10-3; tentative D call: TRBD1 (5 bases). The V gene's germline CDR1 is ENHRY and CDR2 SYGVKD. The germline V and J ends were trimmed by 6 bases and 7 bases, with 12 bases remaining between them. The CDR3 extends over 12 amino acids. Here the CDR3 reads CAIRGGGDEAFF. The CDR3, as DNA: TGTGCCATCAGGGGGGGTGGCGATGAAGCTTTCTTT.

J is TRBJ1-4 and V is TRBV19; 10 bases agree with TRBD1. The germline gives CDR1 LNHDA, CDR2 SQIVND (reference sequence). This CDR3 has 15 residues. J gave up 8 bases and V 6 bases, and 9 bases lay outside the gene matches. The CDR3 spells CASRPLTGGEEKLFF. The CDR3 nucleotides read TGTGCCAGTAGGCCACTGACAGGGGGCGAGGAAAAACTGTTTTTT.

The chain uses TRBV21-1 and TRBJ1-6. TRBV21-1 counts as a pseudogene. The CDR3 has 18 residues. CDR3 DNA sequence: TGTGCCAGCAGCAACGATTCACTTGGAGCCTCCTATAATTCACCCCTCCACTTT. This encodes CASSNDSLGASYNSPLHF.

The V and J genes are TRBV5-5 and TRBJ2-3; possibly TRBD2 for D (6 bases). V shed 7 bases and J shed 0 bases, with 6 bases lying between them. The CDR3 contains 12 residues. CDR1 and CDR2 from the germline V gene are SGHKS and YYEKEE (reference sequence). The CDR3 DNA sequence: TGTGCCAGCGGGACTAGCACAGATACGCAGTATTTT. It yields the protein CASGTSTDTQYF.

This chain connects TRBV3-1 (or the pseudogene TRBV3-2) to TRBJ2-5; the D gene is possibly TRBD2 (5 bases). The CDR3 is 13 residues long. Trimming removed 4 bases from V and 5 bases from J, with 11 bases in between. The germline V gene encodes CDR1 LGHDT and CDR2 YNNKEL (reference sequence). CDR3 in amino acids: CASSRPGMETQYF. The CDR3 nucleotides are TGTGCCAGCAGCCGCCCGGGGATGGAGACCCAGTACTTC.

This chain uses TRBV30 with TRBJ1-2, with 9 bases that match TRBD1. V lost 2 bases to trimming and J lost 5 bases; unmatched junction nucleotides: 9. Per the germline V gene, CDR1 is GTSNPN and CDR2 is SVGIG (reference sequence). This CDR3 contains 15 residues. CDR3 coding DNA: TGTGCCTGGAGTCCAACTGACAGGGGGTGGTATGGCTACACCTTC. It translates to CAWSPTDRGWYGYTF.

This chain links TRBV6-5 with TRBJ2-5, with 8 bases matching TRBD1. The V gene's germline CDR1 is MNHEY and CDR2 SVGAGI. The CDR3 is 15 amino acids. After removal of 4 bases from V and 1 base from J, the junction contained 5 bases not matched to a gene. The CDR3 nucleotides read TGTGCCAGCAGTTCGCCCGGGACAGGCCAAGAGACCCAGTACTTC. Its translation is CASSSPGTGQETQYF.

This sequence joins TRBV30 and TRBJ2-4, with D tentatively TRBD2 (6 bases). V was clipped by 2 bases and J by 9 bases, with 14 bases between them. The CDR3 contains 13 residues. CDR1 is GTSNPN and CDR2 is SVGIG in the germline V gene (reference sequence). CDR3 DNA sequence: TGTGCCTGGAGTTTGGGGACTGAGGCCATTCAGTACTTC. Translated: CAWSLGTEAIQYF.